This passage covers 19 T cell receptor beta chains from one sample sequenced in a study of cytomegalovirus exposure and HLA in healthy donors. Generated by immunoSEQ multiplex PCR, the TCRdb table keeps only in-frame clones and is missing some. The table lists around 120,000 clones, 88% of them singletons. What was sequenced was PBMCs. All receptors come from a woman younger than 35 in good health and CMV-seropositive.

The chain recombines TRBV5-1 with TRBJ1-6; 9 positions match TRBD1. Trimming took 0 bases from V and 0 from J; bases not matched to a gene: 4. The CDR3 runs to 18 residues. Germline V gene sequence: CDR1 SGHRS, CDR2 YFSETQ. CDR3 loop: CASSLDRGRGSYNSPLHF. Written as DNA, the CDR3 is TGCGCCAGCAGCTTGGACAGGGGGCGAGGCTCCTATAATTCACCCCTCCACTTT.

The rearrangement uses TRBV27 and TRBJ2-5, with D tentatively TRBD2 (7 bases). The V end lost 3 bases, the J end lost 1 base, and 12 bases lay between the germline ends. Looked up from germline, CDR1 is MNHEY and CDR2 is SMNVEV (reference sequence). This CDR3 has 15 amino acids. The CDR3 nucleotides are TGTGCCAGCAGTTTCGCGGGGGCCCTCCAAGAGACCCAGTACTTC. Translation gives CASSFAGALQETQYF.

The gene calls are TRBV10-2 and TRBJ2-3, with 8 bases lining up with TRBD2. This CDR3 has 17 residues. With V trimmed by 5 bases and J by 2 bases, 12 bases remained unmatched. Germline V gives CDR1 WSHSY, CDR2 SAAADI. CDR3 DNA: TGCGCCAGCAGTTCTCCGGGACTAGGTTTACCCACAGATACGCAGTATTTT. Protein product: CASSSPGLGLPTDTQYF.

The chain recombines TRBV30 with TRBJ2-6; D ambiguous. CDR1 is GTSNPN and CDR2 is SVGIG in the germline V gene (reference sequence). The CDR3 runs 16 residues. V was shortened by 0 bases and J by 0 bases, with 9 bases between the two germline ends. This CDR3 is CAWSVYRVSGANVLTF. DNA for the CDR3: TGTGCCTGGAGTGTATATCGGGTCTCTGGGGCCAACGTCCTGACTTTC. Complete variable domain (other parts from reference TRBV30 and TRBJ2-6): SQTIHQWPATLVQPVGSPLSLECTVEGTSNPNLYWYRQAAGRGLQLLFYSVGIGQISSEVPQNLSASRPQDRQFILSSKKLLLSDSGFYLCAWSVYRVSGANVLTFGAGSRLTVL.

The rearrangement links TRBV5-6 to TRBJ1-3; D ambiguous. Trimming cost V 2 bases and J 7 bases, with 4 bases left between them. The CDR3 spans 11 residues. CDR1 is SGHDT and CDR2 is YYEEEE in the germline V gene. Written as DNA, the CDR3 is TGTGCCAGCAGCTTCGCGAACACCATATATTTT. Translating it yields CASSFANTIYF. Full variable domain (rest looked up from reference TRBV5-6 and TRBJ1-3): DAGVTQSPTHLIKTRGQQVTLRCSPKSGHDTVSWYQQALGQGPQFIFQYYEEEERQRGNFPDRFSGHQFPNYSSELNVNALLLGDSALYLCASSFANTIYFGEGSWLTVV.

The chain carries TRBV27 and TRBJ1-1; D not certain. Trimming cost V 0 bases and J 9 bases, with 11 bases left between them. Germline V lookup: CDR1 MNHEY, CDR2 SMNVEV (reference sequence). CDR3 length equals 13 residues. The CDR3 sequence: CASSLSPGTKAFF. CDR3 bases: TGTGCCAGCAGTTTATCACCAGGAACCAAAGCTTTCTTT.

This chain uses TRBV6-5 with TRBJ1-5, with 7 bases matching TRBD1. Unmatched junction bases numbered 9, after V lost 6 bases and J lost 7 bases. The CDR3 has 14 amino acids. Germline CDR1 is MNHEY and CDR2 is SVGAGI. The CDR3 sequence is CASRPDRVEQPQHF. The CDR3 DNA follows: TGTGCCAGCAGACCAGACAGGGTAGAACAGCCCCAGCATTTT.

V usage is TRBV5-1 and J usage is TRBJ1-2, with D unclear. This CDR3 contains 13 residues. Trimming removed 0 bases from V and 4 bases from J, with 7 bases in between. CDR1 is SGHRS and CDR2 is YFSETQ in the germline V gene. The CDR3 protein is CASSLGASYGYTF. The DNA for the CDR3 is TGCGCCAGCAGCTTGGGGGCGAGCTATGGCTACACCTTC.

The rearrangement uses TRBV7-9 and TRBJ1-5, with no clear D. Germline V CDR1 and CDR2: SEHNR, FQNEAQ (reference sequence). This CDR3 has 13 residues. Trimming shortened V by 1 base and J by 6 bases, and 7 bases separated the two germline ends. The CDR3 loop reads CASSLGSTQPQHF. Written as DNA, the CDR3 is TGTGCCAGCAGCTTAGGGAGTACTCAGCCCCAGCATTTT. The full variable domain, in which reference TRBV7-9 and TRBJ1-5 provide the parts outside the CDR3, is DTGVSQNPRHKITKRGQNVTFRCDPISEHNRLYWYRQTLGQGPEFLTYFQNEAQLEKSRLLSDRFSAERPKGSFSTLEIQRTEQGDSAMYLCASSLGSTQPQHFGDGTRLSIL.

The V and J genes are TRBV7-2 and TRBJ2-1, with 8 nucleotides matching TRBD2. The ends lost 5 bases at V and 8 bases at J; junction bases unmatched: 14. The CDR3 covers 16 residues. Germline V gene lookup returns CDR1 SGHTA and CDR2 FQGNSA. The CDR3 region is CASSRGRAGATYEQFF. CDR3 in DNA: TGTGCCAGCAGCAGAGGGAGAGCGGGAGCTACCTATGAGCAGTTCTTC. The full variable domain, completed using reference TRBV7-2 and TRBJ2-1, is GAGVSQSPSNKVTEKGKDVELRCDPISGHTALYWYRQSLGQGLEFLIYFQGNSAPDKSGLPSDRFSAERTGGSVSTLTIQRTQQEDSAVYLCASSRGRAGATYEQFFGPGTRLTVL.

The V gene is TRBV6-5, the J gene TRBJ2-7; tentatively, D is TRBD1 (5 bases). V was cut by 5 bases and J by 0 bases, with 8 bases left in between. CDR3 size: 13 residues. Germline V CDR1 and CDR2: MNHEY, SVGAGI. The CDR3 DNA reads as TGTGCCAGCAGTGCAGGGTTCTCCTACGAGCAGTACTTC. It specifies CASSAGFSYEQYF.

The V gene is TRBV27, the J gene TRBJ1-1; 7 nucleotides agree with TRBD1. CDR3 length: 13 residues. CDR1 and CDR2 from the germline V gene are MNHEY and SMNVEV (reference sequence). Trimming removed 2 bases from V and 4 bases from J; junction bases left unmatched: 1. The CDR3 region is CASSLAGGTEAFF. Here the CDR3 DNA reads TGTGCCAGCAGTTTAGCAGGGGGCACTGAAGCTTTCTTT.

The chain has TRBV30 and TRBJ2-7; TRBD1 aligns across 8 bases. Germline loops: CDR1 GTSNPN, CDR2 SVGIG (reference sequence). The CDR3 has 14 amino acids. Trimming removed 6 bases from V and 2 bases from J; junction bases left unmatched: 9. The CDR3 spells CACRPDRGTYEQYF. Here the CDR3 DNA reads TGTGCCTGTAGGCCTGACAGGGGTACCTACGAGCAGTACTTC.

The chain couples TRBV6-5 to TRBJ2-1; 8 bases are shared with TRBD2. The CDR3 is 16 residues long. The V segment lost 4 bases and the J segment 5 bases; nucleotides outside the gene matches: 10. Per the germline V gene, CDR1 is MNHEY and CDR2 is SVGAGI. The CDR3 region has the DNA TGTGCCAGCAGTTCCTTAGCGGGGCATGAGAACAATGAGCAGTTCTTC. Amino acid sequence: CASSSLAGHENNEQFF.

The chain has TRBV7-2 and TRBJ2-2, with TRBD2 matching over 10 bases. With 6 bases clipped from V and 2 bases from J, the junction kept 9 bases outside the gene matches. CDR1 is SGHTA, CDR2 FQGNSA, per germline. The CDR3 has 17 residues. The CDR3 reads CASSYMWTSGNTGELFF. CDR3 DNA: TGTGCCAGCAGTTATATGTGGACTAGCGGAAACACCGGGGAGCTGTTTTTT.

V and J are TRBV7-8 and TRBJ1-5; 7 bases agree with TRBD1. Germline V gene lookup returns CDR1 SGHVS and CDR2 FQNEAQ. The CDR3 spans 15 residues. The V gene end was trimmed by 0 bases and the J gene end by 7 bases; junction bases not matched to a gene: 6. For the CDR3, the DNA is TGTGCCAGCAGCTTAGCCGACAGGGATTCGCAGCCCCAGCATTTT. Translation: CASSLADRDSQPQHF.

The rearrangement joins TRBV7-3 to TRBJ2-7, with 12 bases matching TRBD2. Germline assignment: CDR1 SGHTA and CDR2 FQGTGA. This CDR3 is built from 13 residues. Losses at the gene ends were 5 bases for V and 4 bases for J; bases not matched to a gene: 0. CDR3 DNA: TGTGCCAGCAGCCTAGCGGGGGGGTACGAGCAGTACTTC. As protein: CASSLAGGYEQYF. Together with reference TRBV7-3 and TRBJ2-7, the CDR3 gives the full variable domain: GAGVSQTPSNKVTEKGKYVELRCDPISGHTALYWYRQSLGQGPEFLIYFQGTGAADDSGLPNDRFFAVRPEGSVSTLKIQRTERGDSAVYLCASSLAGGYEQYFGPGTRLTVT.

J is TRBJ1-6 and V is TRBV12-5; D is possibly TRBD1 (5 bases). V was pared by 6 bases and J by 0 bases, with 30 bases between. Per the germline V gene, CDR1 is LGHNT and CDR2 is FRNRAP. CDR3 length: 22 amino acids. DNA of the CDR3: TGTGCTAGTGGCCTCCCGGAGGAGGGGCCTCCCCGGGGTAGCTCCTATAATTCACCCCTCCACTTT. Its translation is CASGLPEEGPPRGSSYNSPLHF. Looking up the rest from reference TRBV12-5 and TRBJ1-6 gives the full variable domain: DARVTQTPRHKVTEMGQEVTMRCQPILGHNTVFWYRQTMMQGLELLAYFRNRAPLDDSGMPKDRFSAEMPDATLATLKIQPSEPRDSAVYFCASGLPEEGPPRGSSYNSPLHFGNGTRLTVT.

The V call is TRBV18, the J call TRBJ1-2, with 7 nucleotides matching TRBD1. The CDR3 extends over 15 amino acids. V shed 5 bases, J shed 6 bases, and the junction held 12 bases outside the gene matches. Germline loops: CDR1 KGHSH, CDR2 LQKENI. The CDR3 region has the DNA TGTGCCAGCTCATGGACGCAGGGGGACGGGGATGGCTACACCTTC. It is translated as CASSWTQGDGDGYTF.